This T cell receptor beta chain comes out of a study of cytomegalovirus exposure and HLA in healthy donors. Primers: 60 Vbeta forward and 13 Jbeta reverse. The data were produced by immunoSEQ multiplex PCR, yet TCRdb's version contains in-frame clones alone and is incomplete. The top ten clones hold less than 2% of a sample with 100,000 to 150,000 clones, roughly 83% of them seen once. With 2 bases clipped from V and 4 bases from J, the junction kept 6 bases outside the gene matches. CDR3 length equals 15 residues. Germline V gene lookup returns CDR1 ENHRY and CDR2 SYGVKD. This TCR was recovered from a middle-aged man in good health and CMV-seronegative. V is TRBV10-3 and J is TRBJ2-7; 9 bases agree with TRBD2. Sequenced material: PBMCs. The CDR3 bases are TGTGCCATCAGTGAGGGGGTAGCGGGAGAATACGAGCAGTACTTC. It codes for CAISEGVAGEYEQYF.